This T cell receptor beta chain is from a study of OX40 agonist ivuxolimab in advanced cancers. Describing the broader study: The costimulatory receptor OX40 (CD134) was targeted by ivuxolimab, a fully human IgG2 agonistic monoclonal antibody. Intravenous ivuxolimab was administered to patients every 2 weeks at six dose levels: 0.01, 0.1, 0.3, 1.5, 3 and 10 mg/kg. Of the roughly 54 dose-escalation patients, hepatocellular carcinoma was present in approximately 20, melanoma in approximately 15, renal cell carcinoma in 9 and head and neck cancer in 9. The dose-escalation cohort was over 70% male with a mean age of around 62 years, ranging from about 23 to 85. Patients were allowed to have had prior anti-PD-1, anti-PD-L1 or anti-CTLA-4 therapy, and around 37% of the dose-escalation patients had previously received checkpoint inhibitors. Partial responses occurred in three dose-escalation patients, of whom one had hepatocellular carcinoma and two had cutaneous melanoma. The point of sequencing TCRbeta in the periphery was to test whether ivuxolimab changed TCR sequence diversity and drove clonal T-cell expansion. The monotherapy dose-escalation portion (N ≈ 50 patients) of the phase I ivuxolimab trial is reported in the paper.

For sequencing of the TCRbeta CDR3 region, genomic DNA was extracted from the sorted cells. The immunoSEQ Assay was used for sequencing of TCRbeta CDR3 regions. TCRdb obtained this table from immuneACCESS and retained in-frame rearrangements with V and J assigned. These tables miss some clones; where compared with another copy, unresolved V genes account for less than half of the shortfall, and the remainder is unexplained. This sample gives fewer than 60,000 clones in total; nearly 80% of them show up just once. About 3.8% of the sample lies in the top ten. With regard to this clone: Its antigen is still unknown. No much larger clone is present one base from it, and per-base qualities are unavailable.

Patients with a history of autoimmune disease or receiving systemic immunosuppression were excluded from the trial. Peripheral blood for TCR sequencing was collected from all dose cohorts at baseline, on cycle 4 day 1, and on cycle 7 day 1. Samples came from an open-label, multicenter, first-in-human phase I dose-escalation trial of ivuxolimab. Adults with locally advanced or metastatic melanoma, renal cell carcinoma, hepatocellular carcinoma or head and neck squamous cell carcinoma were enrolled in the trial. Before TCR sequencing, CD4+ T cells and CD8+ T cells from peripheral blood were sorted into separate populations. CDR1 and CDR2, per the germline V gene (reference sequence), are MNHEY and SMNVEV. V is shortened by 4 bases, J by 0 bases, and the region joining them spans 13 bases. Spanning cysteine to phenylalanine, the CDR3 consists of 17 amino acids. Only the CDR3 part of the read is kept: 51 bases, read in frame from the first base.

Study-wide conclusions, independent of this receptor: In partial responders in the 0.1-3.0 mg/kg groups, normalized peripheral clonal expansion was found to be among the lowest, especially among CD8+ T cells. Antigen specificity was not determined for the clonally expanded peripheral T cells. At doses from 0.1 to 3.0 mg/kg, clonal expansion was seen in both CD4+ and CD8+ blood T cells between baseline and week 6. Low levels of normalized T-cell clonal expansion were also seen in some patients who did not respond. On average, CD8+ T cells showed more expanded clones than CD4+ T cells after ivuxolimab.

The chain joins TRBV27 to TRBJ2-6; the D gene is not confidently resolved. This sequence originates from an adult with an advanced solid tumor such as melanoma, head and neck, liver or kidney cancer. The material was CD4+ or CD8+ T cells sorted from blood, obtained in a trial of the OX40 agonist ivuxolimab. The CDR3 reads CASSSRAVASGANVLTF. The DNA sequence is TGTGCCAGCAGTTCACGGGCAGTAGCCTCTGGGGCCAACGTCCTGACTTTC.